Reported below is one TCR beta chain. This sample's treatment: oral pan-JAK inhibitor, 5-10 mg twice daily. Germline V gene lookup returns CDR1 MNHNS and CDR2 SASEGT. The CDR3 spans 13 residues. Trimming took 11 bases from V and 6 from J, leaving 16 bases between them. This record belongs to a study of CD8+ T cells in alopecia areata. cDNA serving as the sequencing template came from extracted, reverse transcribed RNA. Profiling relied on immunoSEQ multiplex PCR, and the TCRdb table lists in-frame clones only, not all of them. The sample shows approximately 300,000 clones, roughly 64% of them seen only once.

The sequenced sample was CD4+ T cells sorted from blood, obtained at week 24, from a patient treated with tofacitinib. The source is a human donor with alopecia areata. The chain joins TRBV6-1 to TRBJ2-2; tentatively, D is TRBD1 (5 bases). This CDR3 is CASALGVSGELFF. For the CDR3, the DNA is TGTGCCTCAGCGTTAGGGGTCTCCGGGGAGCTGTTTTTT.